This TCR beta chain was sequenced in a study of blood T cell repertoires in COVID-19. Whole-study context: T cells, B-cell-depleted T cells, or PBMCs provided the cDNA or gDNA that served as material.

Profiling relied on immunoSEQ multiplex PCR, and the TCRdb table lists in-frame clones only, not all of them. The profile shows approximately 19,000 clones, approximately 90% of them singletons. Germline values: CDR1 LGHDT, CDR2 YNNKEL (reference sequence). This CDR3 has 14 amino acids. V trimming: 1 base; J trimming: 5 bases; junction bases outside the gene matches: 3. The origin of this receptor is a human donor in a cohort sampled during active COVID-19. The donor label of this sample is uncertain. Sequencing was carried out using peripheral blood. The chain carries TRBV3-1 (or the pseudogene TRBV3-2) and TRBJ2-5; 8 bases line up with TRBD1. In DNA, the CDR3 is TGTGCCAGCAGCCAAGTAAACAGGGGGGAGACCCAGTACTTC. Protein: CASSQVNRGETQYF.